This TCR beta chain was sequenced during a study of T cell responses to AZD1222 COVID-19 vaccine (dated by TCRdb to the early 2020s). About the study as a whole: TCR sequencing was performed for roughly 240 trial participants, of whom roughly 200 were given two doses of AZD1222 and 26 were given two doses of MenACWY control vaccine. Enrollment into the trials was organized by age into subgroups of 18-55, 56-69 and 70-plus years, and those subgroups contained approximately 150, 30 and 60 TCR-sequenced participants, respectively. Overall results and qualifications from the work: Participants were mostly white British and included more females than males, and it was suggested by the authors that clonal diversity may have been underestimated. In the small 56-69-year group, the increase in depth fell short of significance, most likely because of low power. Because no samples from the day 14 peak response were available, repertoires could be characterized only after the peak T cell response. Nearly half of unique spike-specific TCRs reportedly recognized epitopes outside regions mutated in the B.1.351 and B.1.1.7 variants. A significant rise in spike-specific TCR breadth and depth was observed after two AZD1222 doses relative to day 0 and relative to MenACWY recipients. Vaccine-associated CD4 TCRs spanned the whole spike protein, with dominant responses in regions 160-218 and 743-854. Conclusions about previously exposed vaccinees are limited because only six or seven AZD1222 recipients were SARS-CoV-2 seropositive at baseline.

The sample's time point label is to be understood as: about 28 days (+/-7) after the second vaccine dose. AZD1222 recipients whose second dose came at about 4 weeks and those whose second dose came at about 12 weeks were combined into one group, since spike-specific TCR depth and breadth did not differ between the two schedules. Vaccinee samples were obtained from the UK trials COV001 and COV002, which included a single-blind randomized controlled phase 2/3 trial of AZD1222 (ChAdOx1 nCoV-19) in healthy adults. For TCRbeta chain sequencing, PBMC samples from trial participants were taken at day 0 and at day 28 after the second dose. To note about this clone: Its antigen has not been determined. Per-base qualities were not stored, and no clone one base away is much larger.

The CDR3 regions of human TCRbeta chains were subjected to immunosequencing. The paper's data handling went like this. TCRs in the repertoires were matched against a reference library of SARS-CoV-2-specific TCRs that had been generated with the MIRA antigen-specificity platform. Breadth meant the fraction of unique TCRs that were SARS-CoV-2-associated, whereas depth meant the fraction of total T cells that were SARS-CoV-2-associated. Using the MIRA data, every spike-specific TCR was mapped to the spike region that the TCR reacted to and assigned to either a CD4 or a CD8 class. Log10-transformed breadth and depth values were compared by one-way ANOVA with Sidak's multiple comparisons tests. TCRdb took this table from immuneACCESS and kept in-frame rearrangements with V and J called. Such tables lack part of the clones; where checked against another copy, unresolved V genes explain under half of the gap, and the rest is unexplained. The DNA gave D and trimming, while V, J and clone size come from that table. The sample table holds some 110,000 clones, of which 88% were seen once. About 4% of the sample is in the top ten clones.

At the junction V is shortened by 7 bases and J by 7 bases; bases outside the gene matches: 12. Its CDR3 holds 15 amino acids, cysteine through phenylalanine. The kept DNA is CDR3 alone, 45 bases in frame from the first base. Per the germline V gene (reference sequence), LNHDA is the CDR1 and SQIVND is the CDR2. The sample consisted of peripheral blood, taken 28 days after the second AZD1222 dose. The sequence links TRBV19 to TRBJ2-2; 7 bases in the junction line up with TRBD2. The receptor comes from an adult who received the AZD1222 COVID-19 vaccine. The nucleotide sequence reads TGTGCCAGTAAGACGAGTAGCGGGTCAATCGGGGAGCTGTTTTTT. This encodes CASKTSSGSIGELFF.